The following is a T cell receptor beta chain sequence with its context. This sample is drawn from a study of control samples from healthy donors and cancer patients. The repertoire was sequenced with immunoSEQ multiplex PCR; TCRdb's copy has only in-frame clones and lacks some. The sample has roughly 120,000 clones, roughly nine tenths seen once; the top ten hold 7.8%. This clonotype was sampled from a young woman in good health. Sequencing input: blood.

The CDR3 region has the DNA TGTGCCAGCAGCAAAGGACAGGGCCATGAGCAGTTCTTC. Amino acids: CASSKGQGHEQFF. This chain joins TRBV21-1 and TRBJ2-1; the D call TRBD1 from the table was never checked on the DNA. TRBV21-1 is a pseudogene segment. The CDR3 has 13 amino acids.